These 22 T cell receptor beta chains originate from one sample sequenced in a study of blood T cell repertoires in COVID-19. Using immunoSEQ multiplex PCR, the repertoire was profiled, and TCRdb retains in-frame clones only, with some absent. Here the sample spans 150,000 or so clones, less than 90% being singletons. Sequencing was done on a sample of peripheral blood. These receptors were collected from a woman in her 70s with acute or convalescent COVID-19.

J is TRBJ1-1 and V is TRBV30, with no clear D. The CDR3 runs to 13 residues. The V end lost 0 bases, the J end lost 3 bases, and 8 bases lay between the germline ends. From germline, CDR1 is GTSNPN and CDR2 SVGIG (reference sequence). The CDR3 here is CAWSVNSYTEAFF. In DNA form, the CDR3 reads TGTGCCTGGAGTGTTAACAGTTACACTGAAGCTTTCTTT. The variable domain in full, with the rest retrieved from reference TRBV30 and TRBJ1-1, is SQTIHQWPATLVQPVGSPLSLECTVEGTSNPNLYWYRQAAGRGLQLLFYSVGIGQISSEVPQNLSASRPQDRQFILSSKKLLLSDSGFYLCAWSVNSYTEAFFGQGTRLTVV.

This clone was detected only a few times. The chain employs TRBV9 and TRBJ1-5; 10 positions agree with TRBD1. The germline gives CDR1 SGDLS, CDR2 YYNGEE. The CDR3 contains 14 residues. Trimming at V came to 3 bases and at J to 6 bases, leaving 3 bases not matched to a gene. DNA for the CDR3: TGTGCCAGCAGCGGGGACAGGGGAGGTCAGCCCCAGCATTTT. It translates to CASSGDRGGQPQHF. The full variable domain, completed using reference TRBV9 and TRBJ1-5, is DSGVTQTPKHLITATGQRVTLRCSPRSGDLSVYWYQQSLDQGLQFLIQYYNGEERAKGNILERFSAQQFPDLHSELNLSSLELGDSALYFCASSGDRGGQPQHFGDGTRLSIL.

The CDR3: CASSHPPGLAGSSYNEQFF. The CDR3 bases are TGCGCCAGCAGCCACCCCCCGGGACTAGCGGGTAGTTCCTACAATGAGCAGTTCTTC. The V gene is TRBV5-1, the J gene TRBJ2-1, with TRBD2 matching over 12 bases. CDR3 length equals 19 residues. V lost 4 bases to trimming and J lost 1 base; unmatched junction nucleotides: 12. Looked up from germline, CDR1 is SGHRS and CDR2 is YFSETQ.

The chain links TRBV12-3 or TRBV12-4 to TRBJ2-7; 8 bases match TRBD2. V lost 5 bases and J lost 6; bases outside the gene matches: 6. This CDR3 has 13 residues. This CDR3 is CASSPTGGAEQYF. The CDR3 nucleotides read TGTGCCAGCAGTCCTACGGGAGGGGCCGAGCAGTACTTC.

Only a few counts were recorded for this clone. The rearrangement uses TRBV13 and TRBJ2-3, with D unresolved. The CDR3 covers 13 residues. V lost 1 base and J 4 bases, leaving 6 bases between the germline ends. Looked up from germline, CDR1 is PRHDT and CDR2 is FYEKMQ (reference sequence). CDR3 sequence reads: CASSLDRSDTQYF. CDR3 coding DNA: TGTGCCAGCAGCTTAGATCGGTCAGATACGCAGTATTTT.

This chain's CDR3 is CASSLTSGTETQYF. The CDR3 DNA reads as TGCGCCAGCAGCCTGACTAGCGGGACGGAGACCCAGTACTTC. The chain couples TRBV5-1 to TRBJ2-5; TRBD2 matches 11 bases. CDR3 length: 14 residues. Germline V lookup: CDR1 SGHRS, CDR2 YFSETQ. Trimming took 4 bases from V and 5 from J; bases not matched to a gene: 4.

The V and J genes are TRBV5-1 and TRBJ1-3; D is ambiguous. The CDR3 length is 16 residues. The germline gives CDR1 SGHRS, CDR2 YFSETQ. The V end was cut by 0 bases, the J end by 0 bases, with 10 bases between. The CDR3 coding sequence is TGCGCCAGCAGCTTGGGACAATCGTTCTCTGGAAACACCATATATTTT. Translating it yields CASSLGQSFSGNTIYF.

The chain carries TRBV5-1 and TRBJ1-5; D uncertain. V dropped 1 base and J dropped 0 bases, with 2 bases sitting between them. From germline, CDR1 is SGHRS and CDR2 YFSETQ. The CDR3 spans 13 residues. CDR3 loop: CASSLHSNQPQHF. The CDR3 DNA reads as TGCGCCAGCAGCTTGCATAGCAATCAGCCCCAGCATTTT.

The chain couples TRBV7-2 to TRBJ2-4; 9 nucleotides align to TRBD2. Losses at the gene ends were 5 bases for V and 6 bases for J; bases not matched to a gene: 17. The CDR3 has 18 residues. CDR1 SGHTA and CDR2 FQGNSA come from the germline V gene. The CDR3 DNA sequence: TGTGCCAGCAGCCCGATGGGCGGGAGGGCAAAAGAGGGAAACATTCAGTACTTC. Residues: CASSPMGGRAKEGNIQYF.

The V and J genes are TRBV5-1 and TRBJ1-4; TRBD1 matches 8 bases. CDR1 is SGHRS, CDR2 YFSETQ, per germline. V shed 5 bases, J shed 7 bases, and the junction held 16 bases outside the gene matches. This CDR3 comprises 17 residues. The CDR3 sequence is CASSPTLGSGGGEKLFF. The CDR3 nucleotides are TGCGCCAGCAGTCCGACACTGGGCTCAGGGGGCGGTGAAAAACTGTTTTTT.

This rearrangement joins TRBV4-1 to TRBJ1-2; D perhaps matches TRBD1 (6 bases). Trimming pared 2 bases from V and 4 bases from J, leaving 14 bases between. This CDR3 is built from 15 residues. CDR1 is MGHRA and CDR2 is YSYEKL in the germline V gene. In DNA, the CDR3 is TGCGCCAGCAGCCAATCAGTACAGGGAGCCTATGGCTACACCTTC. This gives the protein CASSQSVQGAYGYTF.

This chain uses TRBV4-2 with TRBJ2-7; maybe TRBD1 (5 bases). Trimming took off 0 bases at V and 3 bases at J, with 9 bases between the two ends. The CDR3 is 14 residues long. Germline CDR1 LGHNA, CDR2 YNFKEQ. CDR3 protein: CASSQDQGVYEQYF. The CDR3 DNA reads TGTGCCAGCAGCCAAGATCAGGGTGTCTACGAGCAGTACTTC.

The V gene is TRBV2, the J gene TRBJ2-7; 9 bases are shared with TRBD2. Germline-derived CDR1 and CDR2 are SNHLY and FYNNEI. J was trimmed by 3 bases and V by 1 base; bases with no gene match: 4. This CDR3 comprises 15 residues. CDR3 sequence: CASSEEGAGGYEQYF. In DNA, the CDR3 is TGTGCCAGCAGTGAAGAAGGAGCGGGGGGCTACGAGCAGTACTTC. Full variable domain (remainder filled in from reference TRBV2 and TRBJ2-7): EPEVTQTPSHQVTQMGQEVILRCVPISNHLYFYWYRQILGQKVEFLVSFYNNEISEKSEIFDDQFSVERPDGSNFTLKIRSTKLEDSAMYFCASSEEGAGGYEQYFGPGTRLTVT.

The chain carries TRBV19 and TRBJ2-1; 9 bases are shared with TRBD2. Trimming at V came to 1 base and at J to 4 bases, leaving 5 bases not matched to a gene. The CDR3 sequence is 16 residues long. Germline CDR1 LNHDA, CDR2 SQIVND (reference sequence). The CDR3 DNA follows: TGTGCCAGTAGTATAGTGGCTAGCGGGATATACAATGAGCAGTTCTTC. Translated, it gives CASSIVASGIYNEQFF.

CDR3 amino acids: CASTTQGTNTEAFF. CDR3 bases: TGTGCCAGTACGACGCAGGGGACGAACACTGAAGCTTTCTTT. This chain uses TRBV19 with TRBJ1-1; D may be TRBD1 (6 bases). The CDR3 runs 14 residues. V was cut by 7 bases and J by 1 base, with 13 bases left in between. Germline V CDR1 and CDR2: LNHDA, SQIVND (reference sequence).

V and J are TRBV7-9 and TRBJ2-5; 8 bases align to TRBD1. Looked up from germline, CDR1 is SEHNR and CDR2 is FQNEAQ (reference sequence). V was pared by 5 bases and J by 0 bases, with 11 bases of the junction left unmatched. This CDR3 has 17 residues. The CDR3 sequence is CASSPGQATQYQETQYF. For the CDR3, the DNA is TGTGCCAGCAGCCCGGGACAGGCGACCCAGTACCAAGAGACCCAGTACTTC.

The chain is built from TRBV7-2 and TRBJ1-2, with D perhaps TRBD1 (5 bases). Germline V gene sequence: CDR1 SGHTA, CDR2 FQGNSA. The CDR3 is 15 amino acids. Trimming cost V 1 base and J 8 bases, with 17 bases left between them. This CDR3 is CASSLVVSVGGGYTF. CDR3 nucleotide sequence: TGTGCCAGCAGCTTAGTGGTTTCCGTCGGGGGGGGCTACACCTTC.

The genes are TRBV18 and TRBJ1-3; D might be TRBD1 (5 bases). V was cut by 3 bases and J by 0 bases, with 9 bases left in between. Germline CDR1 KGHSH, CDR2 LQKENI. The CDR3 has 15 residues. The CDR3: CASSPGEVSGNTIYF. The CDR3 nucleotides read TGTGCCAGCTCACCGGGGGAGGTCTCTGGAAACACCATATATTTT.

The rearrangement uses TRBV2 and TRBJ2-1; TRBD2 is a possible D gene (5 bases). V gave up 7 bases and J gave up 8 bases, with 12 bases separating them. Germline CDR1 SNHLY, CDR2 FYNNEI. This CDR3 spans 12 amino acids. Here the CDR3 reads CASNLLAHEQFF. Here the CDR3 DNA reads TGTGCCAGCAACCTCCTAGCCCATGAGCAGTTCTTC.

The chain combines TRBV7-9 with TRBJ1-2, with D hard to call. This CDR3 contains 12 residues. Germline loops: CDR1 SEHNR, CDR2 FQNEAQ (reference sequence). The V and J ends lost 5 bases and 10 bases respectively, with 14 bases between them. This CDR3 is CASSPVPVDYTF. DNA for the CDR3: TGTGCCAGCAGCCCCGTGCCGGTCGACTACACCTTC.

As to this clone: The sample holds other DNA sequences that translate to the same CDR3. V usage is TRBV18 and J usage is TRBJ1-4; TRBD1 agrees at 9 bases. The CDR3 totals 14 residues. Germline V gene sequence: CDR1 KGHSH, CDR2 LQKENI. V trimming: 6 bases; J trimming: 6 bases; junction bases outside the gene matches: 5. This chain's CDR3 is CASSPGQGDEKLFF. The CDR3 coding sequence is TGTGCCAGCTCTCCGGGACAGGGAGATGAAAAACTGTTTTTT.

The CDR3 protein is CASSQDRGLGYGYTF. CDR3 nucleotides: TGCGCCAGCAGCCAAGACAGGGGGCTAGGCTATGGCTACACCTTC. The V call is TRBV4-1, the J call TRBJ1-2, with 8 bases lining up with TRBD1. V was clipped by 0 bases and J by 4 bases; unmatched bases: 4. This CDR3 contains 15 residues. Per the germline V gene, CDR1 is MGHRA and CDR2 is YSYEKL.